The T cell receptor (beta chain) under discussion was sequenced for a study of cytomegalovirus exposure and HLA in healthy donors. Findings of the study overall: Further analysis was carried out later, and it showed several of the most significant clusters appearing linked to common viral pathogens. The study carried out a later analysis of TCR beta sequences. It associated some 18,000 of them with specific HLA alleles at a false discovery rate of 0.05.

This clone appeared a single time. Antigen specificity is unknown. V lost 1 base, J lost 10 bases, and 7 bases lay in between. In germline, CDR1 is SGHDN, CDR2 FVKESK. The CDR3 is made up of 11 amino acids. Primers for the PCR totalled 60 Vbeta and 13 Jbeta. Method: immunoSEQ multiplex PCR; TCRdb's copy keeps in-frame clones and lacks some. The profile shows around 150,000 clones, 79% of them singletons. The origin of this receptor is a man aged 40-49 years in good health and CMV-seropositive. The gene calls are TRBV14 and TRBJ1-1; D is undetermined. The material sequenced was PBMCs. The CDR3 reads CASSQGGGAFF. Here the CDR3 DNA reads TGTGCCAGCAGCCAAGGAGGAGGAGCTTTCTTT.